This paragraph reports one T cell receptor (beta chain). Antigen: not known. This sample was taken from a study of T cells after yellow fever vaccination. The overall study: Fractions of low cell number were prepared using SMART-Seq v4 Ultra Low Input.

The CDR3 loop spans 15 amino acids. The germline CDR1 and CDR2 sequences are SQVTM and ANQGSEA. J lost 1 base, V lost 4 bases, and 5 bases had no gene match. Regarding the study as a whole: Most primary-vaccination clones reappeared after the booster (96% CD4, roughly 88% CD8).

UMIs and a universal primer site were added when TCR cDNA was made by 5'RACE template switching. TCRdb redid the calling of the 5' RACE reads with MiXCR, one entry per CDR3 protein. Among about 130,000 distinct CDR3 sequences listed, 8% to 10% were seen once. The chain has TRBV29-1 and TRBJ2-3; 10 bases match TRBD2. The material sequenced was CD8+ T cells sorted from PBMCs, taken on the day of the yellow fever booster vaccination. The receptor was isolated from a man between 18 and 29 years old who received the YFV17D yellow fever vaccine. The CDR3 loop is CSVGRLAGGTDTQYF. DNA of the CDR3: TGCAGCGTTGGAAGGCTAGCGGGGGGCACAGATACGCAGTATTTT.